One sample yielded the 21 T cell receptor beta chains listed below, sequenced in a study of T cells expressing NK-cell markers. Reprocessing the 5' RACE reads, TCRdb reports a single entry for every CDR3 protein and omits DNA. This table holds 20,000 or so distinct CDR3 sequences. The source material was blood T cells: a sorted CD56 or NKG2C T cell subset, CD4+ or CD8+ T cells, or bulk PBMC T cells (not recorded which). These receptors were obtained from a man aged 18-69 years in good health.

CDR3 loop: CATSRDDWPPYNEQFF. The V call is TRBV15, the J call TRBJ2-1. The CDR3 consists of 16 residues. Germline V gene lookup returns CDR1 LNHNV and CDR2 YYDKDF (reference sequence).

CDR3: CASSLVAGNEQFF. This sequence joins TRBV7-8 and TRBJ2-1; without DNA, the TCRdb call of TRBD1 cannot be checked. The CDR3 is 13 residues long. The germline V gene encodes CDR1 SGHVS and CDR2 FQNEAQ.

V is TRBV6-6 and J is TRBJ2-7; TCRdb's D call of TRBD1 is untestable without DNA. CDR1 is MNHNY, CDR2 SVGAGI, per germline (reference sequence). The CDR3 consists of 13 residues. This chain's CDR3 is CASSPDYNYEQYF.

CDR3 sequence: CSAGQGVGYGYTF. The V call is TRBV20-1, the J call TRBJ1-2; TCRdb gives TRBD1 as the D gene, but with no DNA this cannot be confirmed. The length of the CDR3 is 13 residues. Germline-derived CDR1 and CDR2 are DFQATT and SNEGSKA (reference sequence).

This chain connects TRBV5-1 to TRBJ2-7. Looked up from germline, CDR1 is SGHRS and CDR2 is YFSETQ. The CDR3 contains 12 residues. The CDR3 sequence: CASSLDGYEQYF.

The CDR3 sequence: CSVDGGEGKGAEAFF. This chain connects TRBV29-1 to TRBJ1-1; checking the TCRdb D call of TRBD1 is not possible without DNA. The CDR3 covers 15 residues. CDR1 and CDR2 (germline): SQVTM, ANQGSEA.

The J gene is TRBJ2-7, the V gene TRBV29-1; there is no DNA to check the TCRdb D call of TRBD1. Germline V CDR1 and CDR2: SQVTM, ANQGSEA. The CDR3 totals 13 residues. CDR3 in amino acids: CSVEGSAGVGQYF.

CDR3 amino acids: CASSLSWPGQGAGEQYF. V and J are TRBV7-2 and TRBJ2-7; TCRdb designates TRBD1, a call that cannot be tested without DNA. The germline V gene has CDR1 SGHTA and CDR2 FQGNSA. This CDR3 has 17 amino acids.

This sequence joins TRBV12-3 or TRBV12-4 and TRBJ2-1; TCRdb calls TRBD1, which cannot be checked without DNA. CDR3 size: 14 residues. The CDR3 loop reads CASSPSGRERGQFF.

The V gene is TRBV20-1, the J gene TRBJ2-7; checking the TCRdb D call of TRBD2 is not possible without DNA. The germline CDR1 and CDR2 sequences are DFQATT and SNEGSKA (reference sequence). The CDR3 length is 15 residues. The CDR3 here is CSARDDRRESDEQYF.

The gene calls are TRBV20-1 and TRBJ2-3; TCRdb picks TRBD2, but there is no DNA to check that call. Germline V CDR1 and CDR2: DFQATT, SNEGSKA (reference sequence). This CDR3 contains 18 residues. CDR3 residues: CSASYPHWLAGSTDTQYF.

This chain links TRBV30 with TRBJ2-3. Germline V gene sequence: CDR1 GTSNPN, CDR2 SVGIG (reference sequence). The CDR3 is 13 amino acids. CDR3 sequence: CAWSVTFSDTQYF.

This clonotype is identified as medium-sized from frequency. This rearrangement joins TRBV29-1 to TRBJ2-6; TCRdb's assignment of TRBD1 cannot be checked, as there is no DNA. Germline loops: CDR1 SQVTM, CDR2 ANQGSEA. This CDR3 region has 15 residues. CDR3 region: CSVETGVTGANVLTF.

The CDR3 spells CASMKRLSTDTQYF. The genes are TRBV2 and TRBJ2-3. In germline, CDR1 is SNHLY, CDR2 FYNNEI. The CDR3 length is 14 residues.

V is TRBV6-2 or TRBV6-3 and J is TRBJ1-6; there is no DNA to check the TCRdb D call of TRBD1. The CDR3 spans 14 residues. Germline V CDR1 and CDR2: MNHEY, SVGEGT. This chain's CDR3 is CASTGGLWNSPLHF.

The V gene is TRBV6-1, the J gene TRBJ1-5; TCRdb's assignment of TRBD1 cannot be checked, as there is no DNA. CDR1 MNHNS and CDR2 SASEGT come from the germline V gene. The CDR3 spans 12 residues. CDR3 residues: CASRAGVRPQHF.

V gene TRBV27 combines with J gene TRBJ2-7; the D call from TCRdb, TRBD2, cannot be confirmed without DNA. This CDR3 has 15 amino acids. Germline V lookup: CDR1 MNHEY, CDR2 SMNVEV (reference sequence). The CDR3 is CASRSGFRSSYEQYF.

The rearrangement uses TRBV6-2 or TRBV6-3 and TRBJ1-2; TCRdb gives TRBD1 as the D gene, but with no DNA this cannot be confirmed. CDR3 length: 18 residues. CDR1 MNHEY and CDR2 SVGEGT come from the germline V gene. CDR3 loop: CASSQPQGARRIAAGYTF.

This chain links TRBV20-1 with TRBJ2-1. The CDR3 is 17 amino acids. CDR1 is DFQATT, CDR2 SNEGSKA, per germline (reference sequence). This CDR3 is CSARDPIRATIYNEQFF.

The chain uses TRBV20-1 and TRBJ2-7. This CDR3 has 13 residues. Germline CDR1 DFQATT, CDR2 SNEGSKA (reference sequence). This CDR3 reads CSARVPTRVEQYF.

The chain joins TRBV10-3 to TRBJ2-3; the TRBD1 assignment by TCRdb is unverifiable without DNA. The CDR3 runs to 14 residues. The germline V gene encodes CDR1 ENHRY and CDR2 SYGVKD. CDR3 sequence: CAISEPGAFNTQYF.